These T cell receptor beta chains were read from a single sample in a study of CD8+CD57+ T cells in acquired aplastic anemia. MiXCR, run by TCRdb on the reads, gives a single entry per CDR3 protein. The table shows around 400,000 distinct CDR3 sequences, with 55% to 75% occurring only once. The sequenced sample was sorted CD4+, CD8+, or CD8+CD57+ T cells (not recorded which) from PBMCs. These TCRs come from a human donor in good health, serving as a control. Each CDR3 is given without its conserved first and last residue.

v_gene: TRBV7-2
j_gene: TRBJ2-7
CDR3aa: ASSRRQGGRNAQY

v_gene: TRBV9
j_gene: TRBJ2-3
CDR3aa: ASSLNTATPHF

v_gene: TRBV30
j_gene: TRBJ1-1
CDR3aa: AWPSGLNTEAF

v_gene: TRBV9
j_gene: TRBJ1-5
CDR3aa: ASSFGPVGNHLQH

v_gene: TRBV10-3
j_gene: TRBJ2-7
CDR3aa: AISGHLDLALKQY

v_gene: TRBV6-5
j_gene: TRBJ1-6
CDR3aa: ARTVEGQGDSPLH

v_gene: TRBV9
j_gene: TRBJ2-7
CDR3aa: ASSVVSGSHEQY

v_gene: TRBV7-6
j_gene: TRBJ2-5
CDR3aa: ASSLVLDGRGRDY

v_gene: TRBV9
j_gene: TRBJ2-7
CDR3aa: ASSEQPGIYEQY

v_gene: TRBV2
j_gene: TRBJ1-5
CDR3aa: ASARGDNPPDH

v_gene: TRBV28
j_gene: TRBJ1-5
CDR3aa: ASSLQGIWQPQH

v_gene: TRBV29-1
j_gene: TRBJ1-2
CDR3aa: SVASNIGSNYGYT

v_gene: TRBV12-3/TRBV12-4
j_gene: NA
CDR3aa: ASRRTGVYEQY

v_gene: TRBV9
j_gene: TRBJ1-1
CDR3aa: ASSGLRNTEAL

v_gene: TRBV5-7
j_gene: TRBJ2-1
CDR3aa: ASSFREVAQGYNEQF

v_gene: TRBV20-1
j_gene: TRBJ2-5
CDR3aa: SARKWTSAEETQY

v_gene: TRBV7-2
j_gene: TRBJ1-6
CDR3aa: ASSLRTGALGAYLH

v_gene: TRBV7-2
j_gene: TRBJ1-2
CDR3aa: ASSSGTRGYTFA

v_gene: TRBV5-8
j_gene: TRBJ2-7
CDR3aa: ASSLRDTGWGAYEQY

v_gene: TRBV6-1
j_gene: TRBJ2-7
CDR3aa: ASSVTGNTEQH